The 6 T cell receptor beta chains in this list originate from one sample, sequenced in a study of shared clonotypes between healthy human individuals. Generated by immunoSEQ multiplex PCR, the TCRdb table keeps only in-frame clones and is missing some. The data contain around 1.4 million clones, 98% of them seen just once; the ten biggest clones take up approximately 0.38%. The sequencing sample was made of naive CD4+ T cells sorted from blood. Regarding subset: CD45RA+ positively selected. The receptor source for this set is a man under 40 in good health.

This sequence joins TRBV13 and TRBJ2-7; D may be TRBD1 (6 bases). V gave up 5 bases and J gave up 0 bases, with 17 bases separating them. The V gene's germline CDR1 is PRHDT and CDR2 FYEKMQ (reference sequence). CDR3 length equals 16 residues. The CDR3 spells CASSEGTSRSSYEQYF. The DNA of the CDR3 is TGTGCCAGCAGCGAGGGGACATCCAGGAGCTCCTACGAGCAGTACTTC.

V gene TRBV2 combines with J gene TRBJ2-1, with D possibly matching TRBD1 (5 bases). V was clipped by 7 bases and J by 5 bases, with 15 bases between them. Germline lookup yields CDR1 SNHLY and CDR2 FYNNEI. This CDR3 region has 14 residues. The CDR3 bases are TGTGCCAGCATAGGGAAAGCAGGGAACAATGAGCAGTTCTTC. Translating it yields CASIGKAGNNEQFF.

This chain uses TRBV2 with TRBJ1-2; a weak D match, TRBD1 (5 bases). The germline V and J ends were trimmed by 7 bases and 7 bases, with 13 bases remaining between them. The CDR3 extends over 12 amino acids. The germline V gene encodes CDR1 SNHLY and CDR2 FYNNEI. In DNA, the CDR3 is TGTGCCAGCATGGGGGAATTTAGTGGCTACACCTTC. It specifies CASMGEFSGYTF.

The chain has TRBV6-6 and TRBJ2-1, with 7 bases identical to TRBD2. In germline, CDR1 is MNHNY, CDR2 SVGAGI (reference sequence). After removal of 9 bases from V and 10 bases from J, the junction contained 6 bases not matched to a gene. This CDR3 has 11 residues. CDR3 sequence reads: CASGRVGEQFF. The CDR3 bases are TGTGCCAGTGGGAGGGTAGGAGAGCAGTTCTTC.

This sequence joins TRBV11-2 and TRBJ2-2; 14 bases align to TRBD2. The CDR3 has 18 amino acids. The junction had 4 bases not matched to a gene; V was cut back by 0 bases and J by 4 bases. Germline values: CDR1 SGHAT, CDR2 FQNNGV. The CDR3 spells CASSLDQGLAGATGELFF. The CDR3 nucleotides are TGTGCCAGCAGCTTAGACCAGGGACTAGCGGGAGCCACCGGGGAGCTGTTTTTT.

Note on this clone: This specimen includes other DNA sequences encoding the same CDR3. This chain joins TRBV6-5 and TRBJ2-7; a possible D gene is TRBD1 (6 bases). Germline V CDR1 and CDR2: MNHEY, SVGAGI. V lost 0 bases and J 3 bases, leaving 6 bases between the germline ends. The CDR3 has 13 residues. The CDR3 sequence: CASSYSRGYEQYF. CDR3 coding DNA: TGTGCCAGCAGTTACTCCAGGGGCTACGAGCAGTACTTC.